This T cell receptor (beta chain) was observed in a study of blood T cell repertoires in COVID-19. About the research overall: COVID-19 samples, acute and convalescent, were from the United States, Italy and Spain. Sources were T cells, B-cell-depleted T cells, or PBMCs; the material itself was cDNA or gDNA.

In the study's own analysis: The authors estimated nucleated cell counts from reference gene primer amplification. Assay used: immunoSEQ multiplex PCR; TCRdb lists only in-frame clones, some missing. V, J and clone size were drawn from that table, and D and trimming were deduced from the DNA. The sample consists of about 150,000 clones, about four fifths of them appearing once. V lost 5 bases to trimming and J lost 1 base, with 11 bases between them. The germline CDR1 and CDR2 sequences are LNHDA and SQIVND (reference sequence). This CDR3 has 15 residues. The sample was peripheral blood. V gene TRBV19 combines with J gene TRBJ2-2; D is unclear. The receptor was isolated from a human donor with acute or convalescent COVID-19. The donor label of this sample is uncertain. CDR3 sequence: CASSPQLGNTGELFF. CDR3 nucleotide sequence: TGTGCCAGTAGTCCCCAACTTGGGAACACCGGGGAGCTGTTTTTT.